This T cell receptor (beta chain) was captured in a study of cytomegalovirus exposure and HLA in healthy donors. This clone was observed a few times. Its antigen is unidentified. A multiplex PCR was run with 60 Vbeta primers and 13 Jbeta primers. The repertoire was sequenced with immunoSEQ multiplex PCR; TCRdb's copy has only in-frame clones and lacks some. The repertoire consists of about 94,000 clones, with about 62% occurring once and the leading ten covering 3.9%. General observations from the study: Versus the roughly 690-donor mean, an Asian-associated ancestry cluster reportedly showed fewer N-insertions in a later analysis.

The sequence was obtained from a man aged 30 to 39 in good health and CMV-seronegative. Material: PBMCs.

The CDR3 protein is CASSQDRGGQETQYF. For the CDR3, the DNA is TGTGCCAGCAGCCAAGATCGGGGGGGCCAAGAGACCCAGTACTTC. The chain has TRBV11-2 and TRBJ2-5; TRBD2 agrees at 8 bases. J was trimmed by 1 base and V by 5 bases; bases with no gene match: 6. Germline V CDR1 and CDR2: SGHAT, FQNNGV. CDR3 length: 15 amino acids.